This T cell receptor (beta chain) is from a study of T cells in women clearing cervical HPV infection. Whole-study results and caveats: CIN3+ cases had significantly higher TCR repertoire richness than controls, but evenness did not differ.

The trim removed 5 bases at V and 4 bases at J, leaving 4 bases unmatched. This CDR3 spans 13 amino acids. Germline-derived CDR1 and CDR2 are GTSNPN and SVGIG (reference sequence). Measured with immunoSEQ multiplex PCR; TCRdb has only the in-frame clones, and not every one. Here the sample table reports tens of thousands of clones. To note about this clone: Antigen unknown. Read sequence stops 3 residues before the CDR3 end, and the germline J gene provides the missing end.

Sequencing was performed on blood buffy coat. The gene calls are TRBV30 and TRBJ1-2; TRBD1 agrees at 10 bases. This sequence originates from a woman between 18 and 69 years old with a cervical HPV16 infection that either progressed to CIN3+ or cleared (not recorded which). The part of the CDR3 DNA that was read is TGTGCCTGGGGCCGGGACAGGGGCTATGGC. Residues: CAWGRDRGYG. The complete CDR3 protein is CAWGRDRGYGYTF.